One and the same sample provided the 28 T cell receptor beta chains below, sequenced in a study of blood T cell repertoires in COVID-19. Sequenced by immunoSEQ multiplex PCR; TCRdb stores in-frame clones only, minus some. The sample contains about 220,000 clones, almost 85% of which appear only once. Sequencing was performed on PBMCs or T cells enriched from blood (not recorded which). The source of these receptors is a middle-aged man who had recovered from COVID-19.

CDR3 DNA: TGTGCCAGCAGCCCTCGGACAGGGCCAATAGGAGCTTCACCCCTCCACTTT. Its protein is CASSPRTGPIGASPLHF. V and J are TRBV6-2 or TRBV6-3 and TRBJ1-6; 8 nucleotides line up with TRBD1. Germline V gives CDR1 MNHEY, CDR2 SVGEGT. The CDR3 is made up of 17 amino acids. The ends lost 6 bases at V and 9 bases at J; junction bases unmatched: 16.

This rearrangement joins TRBV9 to TRBJ2-2, with D tentatively TRBD2 (5 bases). This CDR3 is built from 14 residues. V shed 1 base and J shed 4 bases, with 8 bases lying between them. Germline V gives CDR1 SGDLS, CDR2 YYNGEE. CDR3 nucleotides: TGTGCCAGCAGCGTACTGCTAGCCACCGGGGAGCTGTTTTTT. As protein: CASSVLLATGELFF.

A few counts support this clone. The CDR3 protein is CSVLKTASGYTF. The CDR3 nucleotides are TGCAGCGTATTAAAGACAGCAAGTGGCTACACCTTC. This chain connects TRBV29-1 to TRBJ1-2, with D possibly being TRBD1 (5 bases). CDR3 size: 12 residues. Per germline, CDR1 SQVTM and CDR2 ANQGSEA. V shed 6 bases and J shed 7 bases, with 15 bases lying between them.

The CDR3: CASSLQGKANYGYTF. CDR3 DNA sequence: TGTGCCAGCAGCCTACAGGGGAAAGCTAACTATGGCTACACCTTC. This sequence joins TRBV27 and TRBJ1-2; 7 nucleotides align to TRBD1. Trimming removed 6 bases from V and 0 bases from J; junction bases left unmatched: 7. This CDR3 has 15 residues. In germline, CDR1 is MNHEY, CDR2 SMNVEV (reference sequence).

The chain carries TRBV27 and TRBJ1-4; weak D call: TRBD1 (5 bases). This CDR3 spans 14 amino acids. Trimming stripped 4 bases from V and 0 bases from J, with 6 bases between. Germline-derived CDR1 and CDR2 are MNHEY and SMNVEV (reference sequence). The CDR3 reads CASSWGATNEKLFF. The CDR3 DNA is TGTGCCAGCAGTTGGGGCGCAACTAATGAAAAACTGTTTTTT.

The rearrangement uses TRBV5-5 and TRBJ1-2; 8 bases line up with TRBD1. J gave up 8 bases and V 8 bases, and 17 bases lay outside the gene matches. The CDR3 covers 15 residues. In germline, CDR1 is SGHKS, CDR2 YYEKEE (reference sequence). CDR3 residues: CASSEYPGQGRGYTF. The CDR3 DNA is TGTGCCAGTTCGGAGTATCCTGGACAGGGACGGGGCTACACCTTC.

The chain joins TRBV4-1 to TRBJ1-1, with D perhaps matching TRBD1 (5 bases). V gave up 1 base and J gave up 5 bases, with 11 bases separating them. CDR1 MGHRA and CDR2 YSYEKL come from the germline V gene. The CDR3 consists of 14 residues. CDR3 coding DNA: TGCGCCAGCAGCCAAGTTTCCAGGGCGACTGAAGCTTTCTTT. It yields the protein CASSQVSRATEAFF.

This chain connects TRBV5-5 to TRBJ1-1, with 7 positions matching TRBD1. The CDR3 length is 14 residues. Trimming cost V 10 bases and J 5 bases; bases outside gene matches: 14. Germline values: CDR1 SGHKS, CDR2 YYEKEE (reference sequence). This CDR3 reads CAYSGTARGTEAFF. CDR3 bases: TGTGCCTATTCCGGGACAGCCAGGGGTACTGAAGCTTTCTTT.

The chain has TRBV30 and TRBJ1-3; D gene uncertain. V lost 3 bases and J 0 bases, leaving 9 bases between the germline ends. The CDR3 contains 14 residues. CDR1 GTSNPN and CDR2 SVGIG come from the germline V gene (reference sequence). The CDR3 DNA is TGTGCCTGGAGCGACGGGAGCTCTGGAAACACCATATATTTT. Translating it yields CAWSDGSSGNTIYF.

This rearrangement joins TRBV28 to TRBJ1-1; D perhaps matches TRBD1 (5 bases). This CDR3 comprises 16 residues. Germline V gene lookup returns CDR1 MDHEN and CDR2 SYDVKM. Trimming pared 4 bases from V and 1 base from J, leaving 16 bases between. CDR3 sequence reads: CASSSPGIRENTEAFF. DNA for the CDR3: TGTGCCAGCAGTTCCCCAGGGATCAGGGAGAACACTGAAGCTTTCTTT.

The gene calls are TRBV10-3 and TRBJ2-3; 7 nucleotides agree with TRBD1. Germline V CDR1 and CDR2: ENHRY, SYGVKD. This CDR3 region has 14 residues. Trimming at V came to 7 bases and at J to 2 bases, leaving 6 bases not matched to a gene. The CDR3 sequence is CAIKVDRHTDTQYF. In DNA, the CDR3 is TGTGCCATCAAGGTGGACAGGCACACAGATACGCAGTATTTT.

This clone has only one observation. The chain links TRBV28 to TRBJ2-1, with D maybe TRBD2 (5 bases). The CDR3 totals 12 residues. Germline lookup yields CDR1 MDHEN and CDR2 SYDVKM. Trimming pared 3 bases from V and 8 bases from J, leaving 8 bases between. CDR3 amino acids: CASSFGVYEQFF. The CDR3, as DNA: TGTGCCAGCAGTTTCGGGGTTTATGAGCAGTTCTTC.

This clone was seen only a few times. The chain couples TRBV3-1 (or the pseudogene TRBV3-2) to TRBJ1-4; 8 bases align to TRBD1. CDR3 length equals 15 residues. V was clipped by 3 bases and J by 5 bases; unmatched bases: 5. Looked up from germline, CDR1 is LGHDT and CDR2 is YNNKEL (reference sequence). Here the CDR3 DNA reads TGTGCCAGCAGCCACCACGGACAGGGAAATGAAAAACTGTTTTTT. It is translated as CASSHHGQGNEKLFF.

This chain connects TRBV6-2 or TRBV6-3 to TRBJ2-7; no clear D. CDR1 and CDR2 (germline): MNHEY, SVGEGT. With 5 bases removed from V and 2 bases from J, the gap between germline ends came to 10 bases. The length of the CDR3 is 13 residues. CDR3 coding DNA: TGTGCCAGCAGTCTCCTTCTAACCTACGAGCAGTACTTC. Its protein product is CASSLLLTYEQYF.

The CDR3 loop reads CASHRGSTEAFF. CDR3 nucleotides: TGTGCCAGCCACAGGGGGAGCACTGAAGCTTTCTTT. The chain carries TRBV27 and TRBJ1-1; 8 nucleotides line up with TRBD1. The germline gives CDR1 MNHEY, CDR2 SMNVEV (reference sequence). The CDR3 covers 12 residues. The J segment lost 4 bases and the V segment lost 8 bases, leaving 3 bases of the junction unmatched.

The genes are TRBV29-1 and TRBJ2-1, with 11 positions matching TRBD2. V dropped 4 bases and J dropped 10; count of bases not matched to a gene: 9. The CDR3 is made up of 14 amino acids. Germline V gene lookup returns CDR1 SQVTM and CDR2 ANQGSEA. The CDR3 region is CSVGAQTSGVEQFF. In DNA form, the CDR3 reads TGCAGCGTTGGGGCCCAGACTAGCGGGGTCGAGCAGTTCTTC.

The chain recombines TRBV25-1 with TRBJ1-6; 8 positions agree with TRBD1. The CDR3 is made up of 15 amino acids. Trimming removed 4 bases from V and 7 bases from J; junction bases left unmatched: 6. Germline V gene lookup returns CDR1 MGHDK and CDR2 SYGVNS. CDR3 bases: TGTGCCAGCAGTGTTAGACAGGGGCCCAATTCACCCCTCCACTTT. It codes for CASSVRQGPNSPLHF.

The chain joins TRBV18 to TRBJ1-1, with D unresolved. This CDR3 region has 16 residues. Germline V gene lookup returns CDR1 KGHSH and CDR2 LQKENI. Trimming cost V 3 bases and J 0 bases, with 14 bases left between them. The CDR3 DNA reads as TGTGCCAGCTCACCGTTTTCTGAGGCCTTGAACACTGAAGCTTTCTTT. It yields the protein CASSPFSEALNTEAFF. Filled out from reference TRBV18 and TRBJ1-1, the complete variable domain reads NAGVMQNPRHLVRRRGQEARLRCSPMKGHSHVYWYRQLPEEGLKFMVYLQKENIIDESGMPKERFSAEFPKEGPSILRIQQVVRGDSAAYFCASSPFSEALNTEAFFGQGTRLTVV.

This chain connects TRBV28 to TRBJ1-5; D perhaps matches TRBD1 (6 bases). CDR1 and CDR2 (germline): MDHEN, SYDVKM. CDR3 length equals 16 residues. The V end was cut by 7 bases, the J end by 2 bases, with 18 bases between. Here the CDR3 DNA reads TGTGCCAGCACCCCACCCTGGGCAGGGGGCAATCAGCCCCAGCATTTT. Residues: CASTPPWAGGNQPQHF.

The V and J genes are TRBV5-1 and TRBJ1-4; 7 bases are a match to TRBD1. V gave up 0 bases and J gave up 3 bases; unmatched junction bases: 2. In germline, CDR1 is SGHRS, CDR2 YFSETQ. The CDR3 extends over 15 amino acids. The CDR3 nucleotides are TGCGCCAGCAGCTTGGGGACAGGTCCTAATGAAAAACTGTTTTTT. It codes for CASSLGTGPNEKLFF.

This chain uses TRBV28 with TRBJ1-5; 8 positions match TRBD1. The ends lost 2 bases at V and 0 bases at J; junction bases unmatched: 12. Germline V gene lookup returns CDR1 MDHEN and CDR2 SYDVKM. The length of the CDR3 is 19 residues. The DNA of the CDR3 is TGTGCCAGCAGTTTAATCGGGACAGGATTCGTCTATAGCAATCAGCCCCAGCATTTT. Translated, it gives CASSLIGTGFVYSNQPQHF.

This clone was seen once. The V and J genes are TRBV27 and TRBJ2-7, with a possible D match to TRBD1 (6 bases). V lost 5 bases to trimming and J lost 1 base, with 6 bases between them. There are 12 residues in the CDR3. Germline-derived CDR1 and CDR2 are MNHEY and SMNVEV (reference sequence). The CDR3: CASSGQSYEQYF. In DNA form, the CDR3 reads TGTGCCAGCAGTGGACAGTCCTACGAGCAGTACTTC.

The chain joins TRBV11-2 to TRBJ2-1; 12 nucleotides line up with TRBD2. Germline-derived CDR1 and CDR2 are SGHAT and FQNNGV. Unmatched junction bases numbered 6, after V lost 5 bases and J lost 10 bases. There are 14 residues in the CDR3. The CDR3: CASSQLAGGGEQFF. In DNA, the CDR3 is TGTGCCAGCAGCCAACTAGCGGGAGGAGGGGAGCAGTTCTTC.

The V gene is TRBV11-1, the J gene TRBJ2-7, with D possibly TRBD2 on 6 matching bases. V lost 4 bases and J 3 bases, leaving 13 bases between the germline ends. Per germline, CDR1 SGHAT and CDR2 FQDESV (reference sequence). The CDR3 has 14 amino acids. This CDR3 reads CASSWRGNFYEQYF. The CDR3 nucleotides read TGTGCCAGCAGCTGGAGGGGTAACTTCTACGAGCAGTACTTC.

The rearrangement links TRBV7-9 to TRBJ2-2; 8 nucleotides line up with TRBD1. J gave up 3 bases and V 3 bases, and 9 bases lay outside the gene matches. CDR3 length: 17 residues. Per germline, CDR1 SEHNR and CDR2 FQNEAQ (reference sequence). The CDR3 DNA follows: TGTGCCAGCAGCTTCCCTCAGGGGGCAAAAGACACCGGGGAGCTGTTTTTT. Residues: CASSFPQGAKDTGELFF.

The rearrangement joins TRBV11-2 to TRBJ2-6; no definite D call. The CDR3 covers 13 residues. From germline, CDR1 is SGHAT and CDR2 FQNNGV. Trimming took 4 bases from V and 4 from J, leaving 5 bases between them. CDR3 residues: CASSSRGANVLTF. CDR3 DNA: TGTGCCAGCAGCTCCCGGGGGGCCAACGTCCTGACTTTC.

This rearrangement joins TRBV7-2 to TRBJ2-7; 11 bases agree with TRBD2. The CDR3 spans 17 residues. The germline gives CDR1 SGHTA, CDR2 FQGNSA. After removal of 5 bases from V and 0 bases from J, the junction contained 9 bases not matched to a gene. The CDR3, as DNA: TGTGCCAGCAGCACCGCTAGCGGGGGGTCCCCCTCCTACGAGCAGTACTTC. Encoded protein: CASSTASGGSPSYEQYF.

The rearrangement uses TRBV5-4 and TRBJ2-7; 8 bases are a match to TRBD2. V lost 4 bases, J lost 0 bases, and 6 bases stayed unmatched. This CDR3 has 15 residues. Germline V gene sequence: CDR1 SGHNT, CDR2 YYREEE (reference sequence). The CDR3 sequence: CASSIAGMSSYEQYF. The DNA of the CDR3 is TGTGCCAGCAGCATAGCGGGGATGAGCTCCTACGAGCAGTACTTC.